Listed below are T cell receptor beta chains from one sample, sequenced in a study of T cells in Graves' hyperthyroidism and ophthalmopathy. TCRdb analysed the multiplex PCR reads with MiXCR anew, one entry per CDR3 protein. The data contain about 500,000 distinct CDR3 sequences, approximately 16% of them singletons. Source material: blood. These receptors all come from a woman under 40 with Graves' ophthalmopathy. CDR3s include the opening cysteine and the closing phenylalanine or tryptophan. The order of the fields is J gene, CDR3 length, D gene, V gene, clone size, CDR3 DNA, CDR3 protein. A D gene is named only where the DNA matches it firmly. The listing skips clone size in some rows; elsewhere it reads once, few, many or a size class.

>TRBJ1-2|13|TRBD1|TRBV6-2/TRBV6-3|many
TGTGCCAGTTTGGGACAGGGACAAACGGGCTACACCTTC
CASLGQGQTGYTF
>TRBJ2-3|19|TRBD2|TRBV20-1|-
TGCAGTGCTAGAGATCAGTACGGGTCGGGAGCGGGATCCACAGATACGCAGTATTTT
CSARDQYGSGAGSTDTQYF
>TRBJ2-7|15|-|TRBV4-3|many
TGCGCCAGCAGCCAAGGCGGAAGGGAGCCCTACGAGCAGTACTTC
CASSQGGREPYEQYF
>TRBJ1-5|14|-|TRBV20-1|-
TGCAGTGCTAGAGACGTGTCGGTCAATCAGCCCCAGCATTTT
CSARDVSVNQPQHF
>TRBJ1-3|16|-|TRBV18|few
TGTGCCAGCTCACCACCTAGCAGGGGCTCTGGAAACACCATATATTTT
CASSPPSRGSGNTIYF
>TRBJ1-1|16|TRBD1|TRBV20-1|many
TGCAGTGCGCCCTCCGGGACAGGTTTAATGAACACTGAAGCTTTCTTT
CSAPSGTGLMNTEAFF
>TRBJ1-1|16|-|TRBV3-1|many
TGTGCCAGCAGCCAACGAACAGGAGGGTCCTACACTGAAGCTTTCTTT
CASSQRTGGSYTEAFF
>TRBJ2-1|12|-|TRBV19|-
TGTGCCAGCCAAGACCTCTACAATGAGCAGTTCTTC
CASQDLYNEQFF
>TRBJ2-3|15|-|TRBV19|-
TGTGCCAGTAGCGGGTCGACAGTTAGCACAGATACGCAGTATTTT
CASSGSTVSTDTQYF
>TRBJ2-1|17|TRBD2|TRBV19|many
TGTGCCAGTAGTCGGGAGGGCCGATTCGTAACCTACAATGAGCAGTTCTTC
CASSREGRFVTYNEQFF
>TRBJ2-2|15|-|TRBV9|-
TGTGCCAGCAGCGATGGACAGACTGACACCGGGGAGCTGTTTTTT
CASSDGQTDTGELFF
>TRBJ2-1|10|TRBD2|TRBV20-1|many
TGCAGTGCTAGCGGGGAGGGGCAGTTCTTC
CSASGEGQFF
>TRBJ2-5|17|-|TRBV4-3|few
TGCGCCAGCAGCCAAGAAGCGGCTGGGCAGGGGCAAGAGACCCAGTACTTC
CASSQEAAGQGQETQYF
>TRBJ1-1|16|-|TRBV18|many
TGTGCCAGCTCACCACTGCAGGGCGCTATGAACACTGAAGCTTTCTTT
CASSPLQGAMNTEAFF